A single sample gave rise to the 2 T cell receptor beta chains below, sequenced in a study of blood T cell repertoires in COVID-19. TCRdb keeps only in-frame clones here, not all; method: immunoSEQ multiplex PCR. Of some 210,000 clones listed, around 90% are singletons. Sequenced sample: peripheral blood. The receptors were gathered from a man in his fifties or sixties with COVID-19, enrolled during active disease.

The CDR3 region is CASSHFAGLPNEQFF. In nucleotides, the CDR3 is TGTGCCAGCAGCCATTTTGCGGGACTCCCCAATGAGCAGTTCTTC. V gene TRBV3-1 (or the pseudogene TRBV3-2) combines with J gene TRBJ2-1; D is perhaps TRBD2 (6 bases). In germline, CDR1 is LGHDT, CDR2 YNNKEL (reference sequence). The CDR3 is 15 amino acids. V lost 3 bases to trimming and J lost 6 bases, with 15 bases between them.

CDR3 protein: CASSDRLKLFF. CDR3 in DNA: TGTGCCAGCAGCGACAGACTGAAACTGTTTTTT. The genes are TRBV2 and TRBJ1-4, with D tentatively TRBD1 (5 bases). The V end lost 6 bases, the J end lost 11 bases, and 10 bases lay between the germline ends. Germline lookup yields CDR1 SNHLY and CDR2 FYNNEI. CDR3 length: 11 residues.